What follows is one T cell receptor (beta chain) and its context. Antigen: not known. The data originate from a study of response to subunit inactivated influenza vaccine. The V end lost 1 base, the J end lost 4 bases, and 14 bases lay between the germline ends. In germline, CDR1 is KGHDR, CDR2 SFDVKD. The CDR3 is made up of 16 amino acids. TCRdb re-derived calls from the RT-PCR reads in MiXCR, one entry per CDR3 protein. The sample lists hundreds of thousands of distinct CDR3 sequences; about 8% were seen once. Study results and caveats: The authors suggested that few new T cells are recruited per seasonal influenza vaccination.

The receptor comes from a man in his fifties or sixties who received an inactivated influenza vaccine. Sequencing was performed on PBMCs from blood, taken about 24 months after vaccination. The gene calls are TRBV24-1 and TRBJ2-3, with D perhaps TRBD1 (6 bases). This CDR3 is CATSDLVGRGADTQYF. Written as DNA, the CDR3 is TGTGCCACCAGTGATTTAGTCGGCAGGGGAGCAGATACGCAGTATTTT.